This TCR beta chain was documented in a study of spatial heterogeneity in lung cancer. This clonotype appeared many times. The CDR3 extends over 15 amino acids. Trimming left V 7 bases short and J 2 bases short, with 17 bases between. Germline assignment: CDR1 MGHRA and CDR2 YSYEKL. TCRdb called the 5' RACE reads again in MiXCR, with one record for every CDR3 protein. The sample consists of roughly 8,000 distinct CDR3 sequences, roughly 5.6% of them appearing once. Time point noted: sample taken at primary tumor resection. The study sequenced unsorted whole RNA from tumor, nontumor lung or frozen PBMC.

Specimen: PBMCs, collected at surgery. The TCR sequence derives from a male donor with early-stage non-small cell lung cancer. The chain employs TRBV4-1 and TRBJ1-1; weak D call: TRBD1 (6 bases). The CDR3 reads CASTHGGSGNTEAFF. DNA for the CDR3: TGCGCCAGCACCCATGGGGGCAGTGGAAACACTGAAGCTTTCTTT.